The 31 T cell receptor beta chains listed next were all sequenced from one sample in a study of blood T cell repertoires in COVID-19. The method was immunoSEQ multiplex PCR; TCRdb's version includes in-frame clones alone and lacks a portion of them. The data contain fewer than 250,000 clones, 65% to 85% of them singletons. What was sequenced was peripheral blood. The receptors shown here come from a woman aged 45-65 years with acute or convalescent COVID-19.

The sample holds a few counts of this clone. The chain recombines TRBV3-1 (or the pseudogene TRBV3-2) with TRBJ2-2, with a weak D call TRBD2 (5 bases). The CDR3 has 12 amino acids. The V and J ends lost 4 bases and 8 bases respectively, with 8 bases between them. Germline loops: CDR1 LGHDT, CDR2 YNNKEL (reference sequence). The CDR3 region is CASSPDFGELFF. The CDR3 DNA reads as TGTGCCAGCAGCCCGGACTTTGGGGAGCTGTTTTTT.

The gene calls are TRBV20-1 and TRBJ2-3; TRBD2 might be the D (5 bases). Trimming pared 3 bases from V and 5 bases from J, leaving 15 bases between. This CDR3 spans 14 amino acids. Germline V gene sequence: CDR1 DFQATT, CDR2 SNEGSKA (reference sequence). The CDR3 coding sequence is TGCAGTGCTAGTACCAGTGGGAGAGGAGATACGCAGTATTTT. This sequence encodes CSASTSGRGDTQYF.

The J gene is TRBJ1-5, the V gene TRBV2; TRBD1 matches at 8 bases. This CDR3 is 14 amino acids long. V lost 8 bases, J lost 6 bases, and 9 bases stayed unmatched. Looked up from germline, CDR1 is SNHLY and CDR2 is FYNNEI. The CDR3 loop is CASSRQGARQPQHF. In DNA, the CDR3 is TGTGCCAGCTCGCGGCAGGGGGCACGTCAGCCCCAGCATTTT. Filled out from reference TRBV2 and TRBJ1-5, the complete variable domain reads EPEVTQTPSHQVTQMGQEVILRCVPISNHLYFYWYRQILGQKVEFLVSFYNNEISEKSEIFDDQFSVERPDGSNFTLKIRSTKLEDSAMYFCASSRQGARQPQHFGDGTRLSIL.

This chain connects TRBV13 to TRBJ2-1, with TRBD1 matching 12 bases. From germline, CDR1 is PRHDT and CDR2 FYEKMQ (reference sequence). The CDR3 has 17 amino acids. V lost 4 bases, J lost 4 bases, and 8 bases stayed unmatched. CDR3 sequence (DNA): TGTGCCAGCAGCTCCCCCGGGACAGGGGGCGGATACAATGAGCAGTTCTTC. It specifies CASSSPGTGGGYNEQFF.

This chain links TRBV3-1 (or the pseudogene TRBV3-2) with TRBJ1-2; 8 bases map to TRBD1. Germline CDR1 and CDR2: LGHDT and YNNKEL (reference sequence). CDR3 size: 16 residues. The J segment lost 2 bases and the V segment lost 2 bases, leaving 7 bases of the junction unmatched. CDR3: CASSQSWTGSNYGYTF. The CDR3 DNA reads TGTGCCAGCAGCCAATCCTGGACAGGGTCAAACTATGGCTACACCTTC.

The gene calls are TRBV11-2 and TRBJ2-7; D is uncertain. Looked up from germline, CDR1 is SGHAT and CDR2 is FQNNGV. The ends were cut back, 7 bases at V and 5 bases at J, with 15 bases in the middle. This CDR3 region has 13 residues. The CDR3 reads CASTQAEWDEQYF. The CDR3 DNA reads TGTGCCAGCACCCAGGCCGAGTGGGACGAGCAGTACTTC.

The V call is TRBV19, the J call TRBJ1-1; tentatively, D is TRBD1 (5 bases). The CDR3 has 12 amino acids. Trimming removed 6 bases at V and 4 bases at J, with 9 bases between. CDR1 LNHDA and CDR2 SQIVND come from the germline V gene (reference sequence). In DNA form, the CDR3 reads TGTGCCAGTAGAGGCAGGGCCACTGAAGCTTTCTTT. Translated, it gives CASRGRATEAFF.

This chain links TRBV5-1 with TRBJ2-2; perhaps TRBD1 as D (6 bases). The V gene lost 3 bases and the J gene lost 5 bases, with 14 bases spanning the gap. This CDR3 is built from 15 residues. The germline V gene has CDR1 SGHRS and CDR2 YFSETQ. The CDR3: CASSSQGTWTGELFF. CDR3 sequence (DNA): TGCGCCAGCAGCTCTCAGGGGACGTGGACCGGGGAGCTGTTTTTT. The full variable domain, its missing parts supplied by reference TRBV5-1 and TRBJ2-2, is KAGVTQTPRYLIKTRGQQVTLSCSPISGHRSVSWYQQTPGQGLQFLFEYFSETQRNKGNFPGRFSGRQFSNSRSEMNVSTLELGDSALYLCASSSQGTWTGELFFGEGSRLTVL.

The chain carries TRBV11-2 and TRBJ2-5; 12 bases align to TRBD2. J was trimmed by 0 bases and V by 1 base; bases with no gene match: 6. CDR3 length equals 18 residues. Germline V CDR1 and CDR2: SGHAT, FQNNGV. Here the CDR3 reads CASSLGLAGALYQETQYF. In DNA form, the CDR3 reads TGTGCCAGCAGCTTAGGACTAGCGGGAGCGTTGTACCAAGAGACCCAGTACTTC.

V gene TRBV5-1 combines with J gene TRBJ2-7; D is possibly TRBD2 (5 bases). CDR1 is SGHRS and CDR2 is YFSETQ in the germline V gene. The CDR3 length is 13 residues. V lost 4 bases and J 5 bases, leaving 13 bases between the germline ends. CDR3: CASSPARGNEQYF. As DNA, the CDR3 is TGCGCCAGCAGCCCCGCGCGAGGGAACGAGCAGTACTTC.

The genes are TRBV30 and TRBJ2-4, with 8 bases lining up with TRBD2. Per germline, CDR1 GTSNPN and CDR2 SVGIG (reference sequence). The CDR3 is 15 amino acids. Losses at the gene ends were 3 bases for V and 8 bases for J; bases not matched to a gene: 12. CDR3 in amino acids: CAWRKGGAGGDIQYF. The CDR3 DNA reads as TGTGCCTGGAGAAAAGGGGGTGCGGGGGGAGACATTCAGTACTTC.

V gene TRBV6-1 combines with J gene TRBJ1-1, with 7 nucleotides matching TRBD1. CDR1 and CDR2 from the germline V gene are MNHNS and SASEGT. V was pared by 2 bases and J by 11 bases, with 11 bases of the junction left unmatched. The CDR3 extends over 14 amino acids. This CDR3 reads CASSENWDSRRAFF. The CDR3 DNA reads as TGTGCCAGCAGTGAAAACTGGGACAGCAGAAGGGCTTTCTTT.

V and J are TRBV7-9 and TRBJ2-3; TRBD2 might be the D (5 bases). The CDR3 contains 13 residues. V shed 3 bases and J shed 3 bases, with 7 bases lying between them. Germline CDR1 and CDR2: SEHNR and FQNEAQ (reference sequence). As DNA, the CDR3 is TGTGCCAGCAGCTTCGGGAAAACAGATACGCAGTATTTT. It codes for CASSFGKTDTQYF. Drawing the rest from reference TRBV7-9 and TRBJ2-3, the complete variable domain is DTGVSQNPRHKITKRGQNVTFRCDPISEHNRLYWYRQTLGQGPEFLTYFQNEAQLEKSRLLSDRFSAERPKGSFSTLEIQRTEQGDSAMYLCASSFGKTDTQYFGPGTRLTVL.

The chain links TRBV7-9 to TRBJ2-7, with a possible D match to TRBD1 (5 bases). Germline V gives CDR1 SEHNR, CDR2 FQNEAQ (reference sequence). The V end was cut by 4 bases, the J end by 5 bases, with 18 bases between. This CDR3 is 15 amino acids long. CDR3 bases: TGTGCCAGCAGCTCTGGGTGGGGCCCTCGGGACGAGCAGTACTTC. Its protein product is CASSSGWGPRDEQYF.

This sequence joins TRBV5-4 and TRBJ2-3, with a possible D match to TRBD2 (6 bases). Germline CDR1 SGHNT, CDR2 YYREEE (reference sequence). Trimming stripped 5 bases from V and 0 bases from J, with 13 bases between. The CDR3 is 15 residues long. DNA for the CDR3: TGTGCCAGCAGGGAGACCGGGACTAGCACAGATACGCAGTATTTT. Its translation: CASRETGTSTDTQYF.

The genes are TRBV11-3 and TRBJ1-6; weak D call: TRBD1 (6 bases). The CDR3 is 17 amino acids. Germline V gene data show CDR1 as SGHNT and CDR2 as YENEEA. V was clipped by 2 bases and J by 0 bases, with 11 bases between them. The CDR3 sequence: CASSLRDISSYNSPLHF. Written as DNA, the CDR3 is TGTGCCAGCAGCTTACGGGACATAAGCTCCTATAATTCACCCCTCCACTTT.

This sequence joins TRBV19 and TRBJ2-5; D unresolved. CDR1 is LNHDA and CDR2 is SQIVND in the germline V gene (reference sequence). The CDR3 contains 14 residues. The V and J ends lost 4 bases and 5 bases respectively, with 14 bases between them. CDR3 sequence (DNA): TGTGCCAGTAGTAGGTGGCTAGGCGAGGAGACCCAGTACTTC. This encodes CASSRWLGEETQYF.

The chain employs TRBV4-1 and TRBJ2-2, with TRBD1 identical over 7 bases. J lost 5 bases, V lost 0 bases, and 9 bases had no gene match. The germline V gene has CDR1 MGHRA and CDR2 YSYEKL. The CDR3 is 17 residues long. For the CDR3, the DNA is TGCGCCAGCAGCCAAGATCCCCGGGACAGAGGGACCGGGGAGCTGTTTTTT. It specifies CASSQDPRDRGTGELFF.

This clone was seen a few times. The chain is built from TRBV6-1 and TRBJ1-5; D remains ambiguous. V was cut by 2 bases and J by 1 base, with 9 bases left in between. Germline-derived CDR1 and CDR2 are MNHNS and SASEGT. The CDR3 totals 15 residues. CDR3 bases: TGTGCCAGCAGTGAACAGGCTGCCAGCAATCAGCCCCAGCATTTT. Amino acids: CASSEQAASNQPQHF.

The genes are TRBV28 and TRBJ1-6, with TRBD1 matching over 9 bases. V shed 2 bases and J 9 bases; nucleotides not matched to a gene: 5. This CDR3 is built from 15 residues. Per the germline V gene, CDR1 is MDHEN and CDR2 is SYDVKM. CDR3 sequence: CASSLGDRVFSPLHF. The CDR3 nucleotides read TGTGCCAGCAGTTTAGGGGACAGGGTATTTTCACCCCTCCACTTT.

The V gene is TRBV5-4, the J gene TRBJ2-1; D uncertain. The CDR3 contains 13 residues. The germline CDR1 and CDR2 sequences are SGHNT and YYREEE (reference sequence). With 4 bases removed from V and 10 bases from J, the gap between germline ends came to 15 bases. CDR3 amino acids: CASSHDSSTEQFF. In nucleotides, the CDR3 is TGTGCCAGCAGCCACGACTCTTCCACGGAGCAGTTCTTC.

This clone was seen a single time. The chain uses TRBV11-2 and TRBJ2-1; a weak D match, TRBD2 (5 bases). This CDR3 spans 12 amino acids. The germline gives CDR1 SGHAT, CDR2 FQNNGV. V lost 5 bases to trimming and J lost 4 bases, with 6 bases between them. Written as DNA, the CDR3 is TGTGCCAGCAGCCGGGGTTACAATGAGCAGTTCTTC. The encoded protein is CASSRGYNEQFF.

In this sample, this clone turned up once. The chain uses TRBV28 and TRBJ2-2; D gene unclear. V lost 6 bases and J lost 1, with 15 bases in between. CDR3 length equals 16 residues. Germline V gene sequence: CDR1 MDHEN, CDR2 SYDVKM. This CDR3 reads CASRFSSWQNTGELFF. CDR3 DNA sequence: TGTGCCAGCAGATTCAGTTCATGGCAGAACACCGGGGAGCTGTTTTTT. Combining the CDR3 with reference TRBV28 and TRBJ2-2 gives the whole variable domain DVKVTQSSRYLVKRTGEKVFLECVQDMDHENMFWYRQDPGLGLRLIYFSYDVKMKEKGDIPEGYSVSREKKERFSLILESASTNQTSMYLCASRFSSWQNTGELFFGEGSRLTVL.

Worth noting for this clone: A junction boundary mismatches the germline segment, possibly from a read error. V is TRBV7-7 and J is TRBJ2-7; tentatively, D is TRBD2 (6 bases). Germline values: CDR1 SSHAT, CDR2 FNYEAQ (reference sequence). This CDR3 is 13 amino acids long. The CDR3 loop is CASSKSDGGEQYF. The CDR3 bases are TGTGCTAGCAGCAAATCCGACGGGGGCGAGCAGTACTTC.

The chain links TRBV27 to TRBJ2-7; 9 positions agree with TRBD1. Losses at the gene ends were 2 bases for V and 4 bases for J; bases not matched to a gene: 9. The CDR3 spans 16 residues. Per germline, CDR1 MNHEY and CDR2 SMNVEV (reference sequence). CDR3 amino acids: CASSLIGTGLGYEQYF. The DNA for the CDR3 is TGTGCCAGCAGTTTAATTGGGACAGGGCTGGGATACGAGCAGTACTTC.

The DNA for the CDR3 is TGTGCCAGCAGCTTTCTTCCGGGAGCCACAGATACGCAGTATTTT. Its protein is CASSFLPGATDTQYF. This sequence joins TRBV7-3 and TRBJ2-3; D is possibly TRBD2 (6 bases). The CDR3 is 15 residues long. Per the germline V gene, CDR1 is SGHTA and CDR2 is FQGTGA. The V end was cut by 3 bases, the J end by 2 bases, with 12 bases between.

Concerning this clone: The sample carries other DNA sequences with the same CDR3. The V gene is TRBV9, the J gene TRBJ1-3; unclear D gene. Trimming removed 2 bases at V and 4 bases at J, with 10 bases between. This CDR3 spans 14 amino acids. Germline V CDR1 and CDR2: SGDLS, YYNGEE. The CDR3 sequence is CASSVSGLGNTIYF. The CDR3 coding sequence is TGTGCCAGCAGCGTTTCAGGACTAGGAAACACCATATATTTT.

This clone was observed once. The V gene is TRBV24-1, the J gene TRBJ2-1, with TRBD2 identical over 13 bases. This CDR3 has 14 amino acids. The germline CDR1 and CDR2 sequences are KGHDR and SFDVKD. Trimming cost V 7 bases and J 9 bases; bases outside gene matches: 5. CDR3 in amino acids: CATRTSGRTSEQFF. The CDR3 DNA sequence: TGTGCCACCAGGACTAGCGGGAGGACCTCTGAGCAGTTCTTC.

This chain joins TRBV19 and TRBJ2-7; 9 bases map to TRBD1. The ends lost 9 bases at V and 2 bases at J; junction bases unmatched: 8. The germline V gene encodes CDR1 LNHDA and CDR2 SQIVND (reference sequence). The CDR3 is made up of 14 amino acids. The CDR3 nucleotides read TGTGCCAGCTCCGGGACAGGGATTCCCTACGAGCAGTACTTC. Encoded protein: CASSGTGIPYEQYF.

The V and J genes are TRBV11-3 and TRBJ2-7, with D tentatively TRBD1 (7 bases). The CDR3 loop spans 16 amino acids. The V gene lost 2 bases and the J gene lost 3 bases, with 17 bases spanning the gap. Per the germline V gene, CDR1 is SGHNT and CDR2 is YENEEA. The DNA of the CDR3 is TGTGCCAGCAGCTTACCGGGCGGGACAGAAATCTACGAGCAGTACTTC. As protein: CASSLPGGTEIYEQYF.

In nucleotides, the CDR3 is TGTGCCAGCAGTGGACGGGAGTCCTACACCGGGGAGCTGTTTTTT. Its protein product is CASSGRESYTGELFF. The genes are TRBV2 and TRBJ2-2; weak D call: TRBD2 (6 bases). This CDR3 spans 15 amino acids. V lost 4 bases and J 3 bases, leaving 12 bases between the germline ends. CDR1 is SNHLY and CDR2 is FYNNEI in the germline V gene.